This is a list of T cell receptor beta chains from one sample in a study of T cells in localized non-small cell lung cancer. Some clones are missing from TCRdb's copy, which holds only in-frame ones; the method was immunoSEQ multiplex PCR. The sample shows some 22,000 clones, approximately 86% of them seen only once. Sequenced material: PBMCs, taken before any cancer treatment. These receptors were obtained from a man aged 40 to 69 with stage II squamous cell lung carcinoma. CDR3s include the opening cysteine and the closing phenylalanine or tryptophan. D genes are given only for firm matches. Clone size is stated in some rows and not others, as once, few, many or a class when expanded.

J gene,clone size,V gene,D gene,CDR3 DNA,CDR3 protein
TRBJ1-1,NA,TRBV19,NA,TGTGCCAGTAGTATCACCGGGTCCACTGAAGCTTTCTTT,CASSITGSTEAFF
TRBJ2-4,NA,TRBV6-5,TRBD1,TGTGCCAGCAGTTACAGGGCCGGGACAGAAAACATTCAGTACTTC,CASSYRAGTENIQYF
TRBJ2-5,NA,TRBV2,NA,TGTGCCAGCGGAGTGGGGCCCGGCCAAGAGACCCAGTACTTC,CASGVGPGQETQYF
TRBJ1-1,NA,TRBV11-2,NA,TGTGCCAGCAGCTTTTGGGGTGAAGCTTTCTTT,CASSFWGEAFF
TRBJ2-1,NA,TRBV2,TRBD2,TGTGCCAGCCTTCCCATGCCAGCGGGAGGGCCTTGGTATAATGAGCAGTTCTTC,CASLPMPAGGPWYNEQFF
TRBJ1-2,NA,TRBV5-1,NA,TGCGCCAGCAGACTGACAGGACACTATGGCTACACCTTC,CASRLTGHYGYTF
TRBJ2-1,NA,TRBV5-5,NA,TGTGCCAGCAGCACGCGGGTGGATGAGCAGTTCTTC,CASSTRVDEQFF
TRBJ2-1,NA,TRBV19,TRBD1,TGTGCCAGTAGTATAAGGACAGGGGGGTACTACAATGAGCAGTTCTTC,CASSIRTGGYYNEQFF
TRBJ1-2,NA,TRBV7-8,NA,TGTGCCAGCAGCTTATTCCGGGTGTCTCTTAACTATGGCTACACCTTC,CASSLFRVSLNYGYTF
TRBJ2-1,NA,TRBV9,NA,TGTGCCAGCAGCGTAGGACTCAATGAGCAGTTCTTC,CASSVGLNEQFF
TRBJ2-4,NA,TRBV19,TRBD2,TGTGCCAGTAGTATTATCAGCGGGGGAGCCAAAAACATTCAGTACTTC,CASSIISGGAKNIQYF
TRBJ2-1,NA,TRBV7-6,TRBD2,TGTGCCAGCAGCTTAGCCACGGGACTAGCGGACAATGAGCAGTTCTTC,CASSLATGLADNEQFF
TRBJ2-5,NA,TRBV5-1,TRBD2,TGCGCCAGCAGCTTGGGAACTAGCGGGGAAGAGACCCAGTACTTC,CASSLGTSGEETQYF
TRBJ2-1,NA,TRBV10-1,NA,TGCGCCAGCAGTGAGTCGGGGCGTAATGAGCAGTTCTTC,CASSESGRNEQFF
TRBJ1-1,once,TRBV28,TRBD1,TGTGCCAGCAGGGGGACAGGGGGCACTGAAGCTTTCTTT,CASRGTGGTEAFF
TRBJ1-1,NA,TRBV19,NA,TGTGCCAGTAGTATGAGGGTCAATTCGAACACTGAAGCTTTCTTT,CASSMRVNSNTEAFF
TRBJ1-1,NA,TRBV19,NA,TGTGCCAGTAGTATGCGGGGCCTGAACACTGAAGCTTTCTTT,CASSMRGLNTEAFF
TRBJ2-5,NA,TRBV11-2,NA,TGTGCCAGCAGCTTCCTTCGGGGGCGACGGCAAGAGACCCAGTACTTC,CASSFLRGRRQETQYF
TRBJ2-2,NA,TRBV16,NA,TGTGCCAGCAGCCAAGTTGCAAGGACGTACACCGGGGAGCTGTTTTTT,CASSQVARTYTGELFF
TRBJ2-1,NA,TRBV9,NA,TGTGCCAGCAGCCCCCAGGGTAACTCCTACAATGAGCAGTTCTTC,CASSPQGNSYNEQFF
TRBJ2-1,NA,TRBV11-2,TRBD2,TGTGCCAGCAGCCAAGATGGGACTAGCGGGAGCAATGAGCAGTTCTTC,CASSQDGTSGSNEQFF
TRBJ2-5,NA,TRBV6-5,NA,TGTGCCAGCAGTTACGGGGGGCCAGAGACCCAGTACTTC,CASSYGGPETQYF
TRBJ2-3,NA,TRBV6-6,TRBD2,TGTGCCAGCAGGGGACTAGCGGGAACAGATACGCAGTATTTT,CASRGLAGTDTQYF